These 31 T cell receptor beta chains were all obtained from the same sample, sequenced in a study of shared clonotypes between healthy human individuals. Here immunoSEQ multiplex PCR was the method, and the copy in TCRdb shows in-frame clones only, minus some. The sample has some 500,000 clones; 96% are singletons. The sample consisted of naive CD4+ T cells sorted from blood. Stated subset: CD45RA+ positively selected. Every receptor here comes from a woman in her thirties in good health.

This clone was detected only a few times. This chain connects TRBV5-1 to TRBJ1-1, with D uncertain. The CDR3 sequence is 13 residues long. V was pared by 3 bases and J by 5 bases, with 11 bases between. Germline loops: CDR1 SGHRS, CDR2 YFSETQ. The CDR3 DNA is TGCGCCAGCAGCTACGGGTCGGGGACTGAAGCTTTCTTT. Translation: CASSYGSGTEAFF.

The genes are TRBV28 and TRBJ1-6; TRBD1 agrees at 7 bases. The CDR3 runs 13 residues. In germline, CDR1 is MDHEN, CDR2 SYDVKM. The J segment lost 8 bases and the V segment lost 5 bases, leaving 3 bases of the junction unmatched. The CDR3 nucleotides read TGTGCCAGCAGTCGACAGGGAGATTCACCCCTCCACTTT. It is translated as CASSRQGDSPLHF.

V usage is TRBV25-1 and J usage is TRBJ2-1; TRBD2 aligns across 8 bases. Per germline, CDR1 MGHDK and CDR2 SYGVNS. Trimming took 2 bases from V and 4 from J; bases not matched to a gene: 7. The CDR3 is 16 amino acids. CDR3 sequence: CASSERAGGPYNEQFF. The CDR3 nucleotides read TGTGCCAGCAGTGAACGGGCGGGGGGACCTTACAATGAGCAGTTCTTC. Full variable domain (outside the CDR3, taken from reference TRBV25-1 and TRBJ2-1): EADIYQTPRYLVIGTGKKITLECSQTMGHDKMYWYQQDPGMELHLIHYSYGVNSTEKGDLSSESTVSRIRTEHFPLTLESARPSHTSQYLCASSERAGGPYNEQFFGPGTRLTVL.

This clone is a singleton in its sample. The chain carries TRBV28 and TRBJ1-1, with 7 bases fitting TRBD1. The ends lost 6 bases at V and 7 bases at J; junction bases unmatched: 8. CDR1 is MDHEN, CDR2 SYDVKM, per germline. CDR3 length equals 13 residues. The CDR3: CASSLGQASEAFF. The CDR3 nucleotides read TGTGCCAGCAGCCTCGGACAGGCCAGTGAAGCTTTCTTT.

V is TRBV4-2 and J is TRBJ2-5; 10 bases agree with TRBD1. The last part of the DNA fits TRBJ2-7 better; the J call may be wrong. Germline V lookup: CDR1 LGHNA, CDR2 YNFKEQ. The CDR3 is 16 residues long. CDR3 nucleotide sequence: TGTGCCAGCAGCCCAAGTGGACAGGGGGTTTCCCACGAGCAGTACTTC. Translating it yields CASSPSGQGVSHEQYF.

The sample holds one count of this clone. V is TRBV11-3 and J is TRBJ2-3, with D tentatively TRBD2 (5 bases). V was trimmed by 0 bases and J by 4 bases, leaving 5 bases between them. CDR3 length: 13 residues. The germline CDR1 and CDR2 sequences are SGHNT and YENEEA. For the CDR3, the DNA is TGTGCCAGCAGCTTAGAGGAGGCAGATACGCAGTATTTT. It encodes CASSLEEADTQYF.

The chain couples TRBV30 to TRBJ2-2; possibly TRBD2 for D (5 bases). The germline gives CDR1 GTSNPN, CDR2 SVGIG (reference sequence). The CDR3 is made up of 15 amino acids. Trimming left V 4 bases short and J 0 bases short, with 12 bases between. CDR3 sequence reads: CAWTGSATNTGELFF. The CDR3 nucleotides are TGTGCCTGGACCGGTAGCGCAACGAACACCGGGGAGCTGTTTTTT.

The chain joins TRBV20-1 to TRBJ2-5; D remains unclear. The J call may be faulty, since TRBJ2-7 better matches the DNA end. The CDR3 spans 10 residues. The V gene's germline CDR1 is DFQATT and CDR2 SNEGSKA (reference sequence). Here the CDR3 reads CSASAYEQYF. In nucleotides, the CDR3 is TGCAGTGCTAGTGCCTACGAGCAGTACTTC.

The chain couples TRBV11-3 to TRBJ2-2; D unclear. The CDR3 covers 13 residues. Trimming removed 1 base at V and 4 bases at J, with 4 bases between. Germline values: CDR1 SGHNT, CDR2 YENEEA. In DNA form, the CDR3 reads TGTGCCAGCAGCTTAGGGATCACCGGGGAGCTGTTTTTT. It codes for CASSLGITGELFF. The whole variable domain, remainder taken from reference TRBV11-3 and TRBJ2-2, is EAGVVQSPRYKIIEKKQPVAFWCNPISGHNTLYWYLQNLGQGPELLIRYENEEAVDDSQLPKDRFSAERLKGVDSTLKIQPAELGDSAVYLCASSLGITGELFFGEGSRLTVL.

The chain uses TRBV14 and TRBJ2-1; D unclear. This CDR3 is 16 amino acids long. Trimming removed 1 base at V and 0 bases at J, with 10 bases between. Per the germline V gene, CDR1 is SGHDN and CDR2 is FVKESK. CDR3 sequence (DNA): TGTGCCAGCAGCCAAGTTGTACAAAGCTCCTACAATGAGCAGTTCTTC. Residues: CASSQVVQSSYNEQFF.

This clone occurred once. CDR3 DNA sequence: TGTGCCACAAGAAGGGGAACGGGAGAGACCCAGTACTTC. It codes for CATRRGTGETQYF. The V gene is TRBV6-5, the J gene TRBJ2-5; D is perhaps TRBD1 (5 bases). The germline CDR1 and CDR2 sequences are MNHEY and SVGAGI. V was pared by 10 bases and J by 4 bases, with 16 bases between. The CDR3 extends over 13 amino acids.

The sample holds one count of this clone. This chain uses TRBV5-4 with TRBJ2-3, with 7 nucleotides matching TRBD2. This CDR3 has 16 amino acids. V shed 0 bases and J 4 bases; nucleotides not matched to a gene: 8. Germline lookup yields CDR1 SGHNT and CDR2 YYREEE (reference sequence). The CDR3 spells CASSLDVGGEPDTQYF. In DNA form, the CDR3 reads TGTGCCAGCAGCTTGGATGTGGGAGGGGAGCCAGATACGCAGTATTTT.

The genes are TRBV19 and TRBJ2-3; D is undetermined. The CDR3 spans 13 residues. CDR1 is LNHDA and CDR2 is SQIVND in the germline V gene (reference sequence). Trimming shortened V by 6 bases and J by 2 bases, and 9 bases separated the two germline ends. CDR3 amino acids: CASRSGYTDTQYF. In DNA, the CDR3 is TGTGCCAGTAGATCAGGCTACACAGATACGCAGTATTTT.

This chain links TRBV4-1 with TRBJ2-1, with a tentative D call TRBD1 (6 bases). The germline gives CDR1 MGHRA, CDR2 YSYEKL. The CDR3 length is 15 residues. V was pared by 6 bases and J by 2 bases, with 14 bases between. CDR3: CASSASQGTYNEQFF. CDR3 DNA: TGCGCCAGCAGTGCAAGTCAGGGGACCTACAATGAGCAGTTCTTC.

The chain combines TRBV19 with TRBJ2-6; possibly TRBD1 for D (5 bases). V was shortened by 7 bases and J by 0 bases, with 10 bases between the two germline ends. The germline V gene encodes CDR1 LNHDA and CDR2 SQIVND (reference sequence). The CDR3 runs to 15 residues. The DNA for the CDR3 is TGTGCCAGTAAAGACAGTTCCTCTGGGGCCAACGTCCTGACTTTC. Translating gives CASKDSSSGANVLTF.

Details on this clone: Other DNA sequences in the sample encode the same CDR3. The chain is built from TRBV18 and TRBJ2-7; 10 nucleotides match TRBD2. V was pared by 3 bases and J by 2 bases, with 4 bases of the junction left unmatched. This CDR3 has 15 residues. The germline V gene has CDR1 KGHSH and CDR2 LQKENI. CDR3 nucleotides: TGTGCCAGCTCACCTCGGACTAGCGGCACCTACGAGCAGTACTTC. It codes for CASSPRTSGTYEQYF.

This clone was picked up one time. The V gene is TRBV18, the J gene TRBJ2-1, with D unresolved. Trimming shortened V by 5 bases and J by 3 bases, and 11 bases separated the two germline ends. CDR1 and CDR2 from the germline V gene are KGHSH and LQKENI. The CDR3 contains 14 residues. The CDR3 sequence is CASSGGPGYNEQFF. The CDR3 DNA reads TGTGCCAGCTCAGGCGGACCTGGCTACAATGAGCAGTTCTTC.

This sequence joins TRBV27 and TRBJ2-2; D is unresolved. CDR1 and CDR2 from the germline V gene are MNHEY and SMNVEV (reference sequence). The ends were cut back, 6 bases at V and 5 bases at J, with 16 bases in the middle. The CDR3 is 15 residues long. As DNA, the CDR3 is TGTGCCAGCAGCCCTGTAAGAGGTGGGACCGGGGAGCTGTTTTTT. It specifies CASSPVRGGTGELFF.

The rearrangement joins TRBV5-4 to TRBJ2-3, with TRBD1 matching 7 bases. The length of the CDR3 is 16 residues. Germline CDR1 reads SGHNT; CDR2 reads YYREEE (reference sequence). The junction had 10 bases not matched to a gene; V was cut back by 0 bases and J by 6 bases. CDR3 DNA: TGTGCCAGCAGCTTGGAGGGCAGGGGGTTTACCGATACGCAGTATTTT. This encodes CASSLEGRGFTDTQYF.

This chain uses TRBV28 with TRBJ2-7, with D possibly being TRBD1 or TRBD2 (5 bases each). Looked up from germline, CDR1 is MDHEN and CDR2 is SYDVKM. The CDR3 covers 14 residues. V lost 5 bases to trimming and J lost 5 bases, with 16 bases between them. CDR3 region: CASSHGAFGNEQYF. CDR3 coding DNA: TGTGCCAGCAGTCACGGGGCCTTTGGGAACGAGCAGTACTTC.

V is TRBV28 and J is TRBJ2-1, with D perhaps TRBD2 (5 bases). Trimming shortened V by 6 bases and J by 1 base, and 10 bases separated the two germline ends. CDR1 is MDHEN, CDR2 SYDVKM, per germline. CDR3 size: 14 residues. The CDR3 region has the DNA TGTGCCAGCAGCACGAGCGGTTCCTACAATGAGCAGTTCTTC. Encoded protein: CASSTSGSYNEQFF.

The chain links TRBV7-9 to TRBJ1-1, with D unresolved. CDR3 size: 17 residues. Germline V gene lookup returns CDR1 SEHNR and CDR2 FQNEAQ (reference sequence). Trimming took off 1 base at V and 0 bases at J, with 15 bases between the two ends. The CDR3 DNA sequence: TGTGCCAGCAGCTTAGGGCGGCAGGAGGGTATGAACACTGAAGCTTTCTTT. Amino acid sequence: CASSLGRQEGMNTEAFF.

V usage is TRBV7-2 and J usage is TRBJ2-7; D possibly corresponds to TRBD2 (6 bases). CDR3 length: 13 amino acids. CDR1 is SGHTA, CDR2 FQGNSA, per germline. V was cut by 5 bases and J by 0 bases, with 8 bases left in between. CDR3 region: CASSLSGSYEQYF. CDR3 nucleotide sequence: TGTGCCAGCAGCCTTAGCGGCTCCTACGAGCAGTACTTC.

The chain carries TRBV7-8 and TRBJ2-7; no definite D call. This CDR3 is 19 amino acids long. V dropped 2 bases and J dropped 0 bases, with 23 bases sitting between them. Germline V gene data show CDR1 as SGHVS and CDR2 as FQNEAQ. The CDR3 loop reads CASSLIRHPTITSSYEQYF. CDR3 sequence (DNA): TGTGCCAGCAGCTTAATACGGCATCCTACAATCACGTCCTCCTACGAGCAGTACTTC.

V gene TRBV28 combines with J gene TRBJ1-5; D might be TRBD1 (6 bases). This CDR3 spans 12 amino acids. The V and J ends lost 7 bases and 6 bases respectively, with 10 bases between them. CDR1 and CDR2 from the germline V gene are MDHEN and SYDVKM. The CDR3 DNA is TGTGCCAGCAACTGGGACACTCAGCCCCAGCATTTT. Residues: CASNWDTQPQHF.

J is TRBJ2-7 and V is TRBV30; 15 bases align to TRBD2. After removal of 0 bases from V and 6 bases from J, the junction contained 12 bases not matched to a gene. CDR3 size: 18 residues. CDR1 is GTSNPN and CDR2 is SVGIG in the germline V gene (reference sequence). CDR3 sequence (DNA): TGTGCCTGGAGTGTACGACTCTGGACTAGCGGGAGGGCCTTCGAGCAGTACTTC. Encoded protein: CAWSVRLWTSGRAFEQYF.

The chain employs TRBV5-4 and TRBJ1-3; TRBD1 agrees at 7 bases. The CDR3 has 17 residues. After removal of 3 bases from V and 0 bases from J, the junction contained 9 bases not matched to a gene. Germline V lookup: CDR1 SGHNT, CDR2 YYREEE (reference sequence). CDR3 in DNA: TGTGCCAGCAGCTCCCAACTCAGGGGGGACTCTGGAAACACCATATATTTT. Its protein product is CASSSQLRGDSGNTIYF.

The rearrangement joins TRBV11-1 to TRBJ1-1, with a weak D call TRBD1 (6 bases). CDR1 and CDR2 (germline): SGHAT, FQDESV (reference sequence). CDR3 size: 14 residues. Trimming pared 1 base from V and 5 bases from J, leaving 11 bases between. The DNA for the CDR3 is TGTGCCAGCAGCTTAGTACAGGGAAGGACTGAAGCTTTCTTT. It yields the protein CASSLVQGRTEAFF.

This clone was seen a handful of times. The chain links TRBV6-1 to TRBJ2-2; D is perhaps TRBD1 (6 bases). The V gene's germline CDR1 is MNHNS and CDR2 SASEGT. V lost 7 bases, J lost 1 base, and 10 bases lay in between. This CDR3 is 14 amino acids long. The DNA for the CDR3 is TGTGCCAGCATCTTGACAGGGAACACCGGGGAGCTGTTTTTT. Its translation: CASILTGNTGELFF.

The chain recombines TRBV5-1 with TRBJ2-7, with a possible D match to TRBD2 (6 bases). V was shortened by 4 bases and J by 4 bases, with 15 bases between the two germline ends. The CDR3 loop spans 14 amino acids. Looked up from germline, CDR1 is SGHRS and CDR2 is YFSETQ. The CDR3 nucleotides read TGCGCCAGCAGCGCTGGAGGGGCCGAGTACGAGCAGTACTTC. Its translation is CASSAGGAEYEQYF.

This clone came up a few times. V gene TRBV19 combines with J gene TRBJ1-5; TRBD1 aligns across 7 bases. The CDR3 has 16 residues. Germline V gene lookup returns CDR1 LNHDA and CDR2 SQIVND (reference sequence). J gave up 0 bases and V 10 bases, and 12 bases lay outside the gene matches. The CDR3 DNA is TGTGCCACCATCCCGGCCGGGACAGATAGCAATCAGCCCCAGCATTTT. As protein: CATIPAGTDSNQPQHF.